This TCR beta chain comes out of a study of T-cell reconstitution after alpha-beta-depleted transplantation in children. Study results and limitations: T-cell counts and diversity at one year following transplant were attributed mainly to newly produced T cells. At day 60, the high TCRbeta diversity found in some patients originated from recipient T cells and thymic progenitors that had survived. It was reported that alpha-beta T cells came from several hundred expanded graft clones (about two months after transplant).

Unique molecular identifiers featured in how the TCRbeta library was prepared. MiXCR, applied by TCRdb to the PCR reads, yields one record per CDR3 protein. The sample has 610,000 or so distinct CDR3 sequences, over 25% seen once. Germline V gene lookup returns CDR1 KGHSH and CDR2 LQKENI. The CDR3 length is 14 residues. V was cut by 8 bases and J by 6 bases, with 20 bases left in between. Turning to this clonotype: Its antigen is as yet unknown.

The sequence derives from a boy under two years old with Wiskott-Aldrich syndrome, due to receive a stem cell transplant. The rearrangement uses TRBV18 and TRBJ2-7, with D unclear. This specimen was PBMCs, taken before TCRalphabeta/CD19-depleted stem cell transplant. CDR3 sequence (DNA): TGTGCCAGCCGCGTCGGGTCAGTGAAGGGCGAGCAGTACTTC. Protein sequence: CASRVGSVKGEQYF.